The 3 T cell receptor beta chains below were found in one sample sequenced in a study of a mutant IDH1 vaccine in newly diagnosed glioma. The time point is: week 5, during vaccination. Each vaccine dose was 300 ug of mutant IDH1 20-mer peptide, with topical imiquimod. Libraries were prepared by immunoSEQ multiplex PCR; TCRdb keeps only in-frame clonotypes and omits some of them. This table holds about 40,000 clones, approximately 91% found once. Their antigens are not known. Source: PBMCs, taken from a glioma patient whose treatment included an IDH1 peptide vaccine. These TCRs come from a man in his fifties or sixties with glioma.

The rearrangement joins TRBV11-2 to TRBJ2-7; 7 bases line up with TRBD1. The CDR3 covers 16 residues. CDR1 and CDR2 (germline): SGHAT, FQNNGV. The V gene end was trimmed by 0 bases and the J gene end by 0 bases; junction bases not matched to a gene: 5. CDR3 coding DNA: TGTGCCAGCAGCTTAGACCCCGGACAGGACTCCTACGAGCAGTACTTC. Amino acid sequence: CASSLDPGQDSYEQYF.

The chain is built from TRBV28 and TRBJ1-6; a possible D gene is TRBD1 (5 bases). This CDR3 contains 14 residues. V gave up 4 bases and J gave up 6 bases, with 10 bases separating them. Germline CDR1 and CDR2: MDHEN and SYDVKM. CDR3 DNA sequence: TGTGCCAGCAGTTGGGGACGTAGTAATTCACCCCTCCACTTT. This encodes CASSWGRSNSPLHF.

The rearrangement links TRBV9 to TRBJ1-2; tentative D call: TRBD1 (5 bases). The CDR3 extends over 14 amino acids. Trimming took 4 bases from V and 6 from J, leaving 16 bases between them. Looked up from germline, CDR1 is SGDLS and CDR2 is YYNGEE. The CDR3 is CASSYHPEGDGYTF. CDR3 nucleotide sequence: TGTGCCAGCAGCTACCACCCCGAAGGGGATGGCTACACCTTC.